What follows describes a single T cell receptor beta chain. Its specificity is not known. This CDR3 spans 18 amino acids. Germline CDR1 is SGHRS and CDR2 is YFSETQ. V shed 0 bases and J shed 0 bases, with 18 bases lying between them. The PCR was carried out with 60 Vbeta primers and 13 Jbeta primers. Some clones are missing from TCRdb's copy, which holds only in-frame ones; the method was immunoSEQ multiplex PCR. This table holds about 220,000 clones, 75% to 80% found once. In nominal health when sampled, donors likely had unrecorded immune exposures nonetheless. The data were obtained in a study of cytomegalovirus exposure and HLA in healthy donors. Findings and caveats of the study: In vitro testing confirmed a few CMV-associated chains as specific for CMV antigens. An analysis done earlier found most TCR beta V segments productive about 87% or about 30% of the time.

This sequence originates from a male donor in good health and CMV-seronegative. The specimen sequenced was PBMCs. The chain links TRBV5-1 to TRBJ2-5; possibly TRBD1 for D (6 bases). Here the CDR3 reads CASSLGGRLGIHQETQYF. The CDR3 coding sequence is TGCGCCAGCAGCTTGGGGGGGCGGTTGGGGATCCACCAAGAGACCCAGTACTTC.